The clone carrying this TCR beta chain appeared a few times. The target antigen is unknown. The data stem from a study of T cells after yellow fever vaccination. TCRdb called the 5' RACE reads again in MiXCR, with one record for every CDR3 protein. The sample has 250,000 to 400,000 distinct CDR3 sequences; roughly 4.3% are singletons. The CDR3 loop spans 13 amino acids. CDR1 and CDR2 (germline): LGHNA, YSLEER. V was trimmed by 1 base and J by 3 bases, leaving 7 bases between them. General study results and limits: Most primary-vaccination clones reappeared after the booster (about 95% CD4, roughly 90% CD8). Repertoires sorted by FACS could include abundant clonotypes that are contaminants from the bulk population.

This sequence originates from a man between 18 and 35 years old who received the YFV17D yellow fever vaccine. The sample was PBMCs, taken 5 days after the yellow fever booster vaccination. The chain carries TRBV4-3 and TRBJ2-7, with D uncertain. The CDR3 DNA reads TGCGCCAGCAGCCAAGGTTTGGACTACGAGCAGTACGTC. This codes for CASSQGLDYEQYV.